What follows are 4 T cell receptor beta chains derived from one specimen sequenced in a study of blood T cell repertoires in COVID-19. Assay used: immunoSEQ multiplex PCR; TCRdb lists only in-frame clones, some missing. The sample lists some 80,000 clones, more than 90% occurring once. Input material: peripheral blood. The receptors were gathered from a woman older than 75 with active or convalescent COVID-19.

V and J are TRBV19 and TRBJ1-1; the match to TRBD1 covers 7 bases. CDR1 is LNHDA, CDR2 SQIVND, per germline (reference sequence). The CDR3 has 16 residues. Trimming at V came to 7 bases and at J to 0 bases, leaving 11 bases not matched to a gene. The CDR3 nucleotides are TGTGCCAGTATAGCAAGGACAGGTAGGATGAACACTGAAGCTTTCTTT. Protein sequence: CASIARTGRMNTEAFF.

V is TRBV9 and J is TRBJ1-2; D perhaps matches TRBD1 (6 bases). The V and J ends lost 5 bases and 2 bases respectively, with 10 bases between them. Germline assignment: CDR1 SGDLS and CDR2 YYNGEE. The CDR3 is made up of 13 amino acids. The CDR3 coding sequence is TGTGCCAGCAGGGACAGCCGAAACTATGGCTACACCTTC. As protein: CASRDSRNYGYTF. Together with reference TRBV9 and TRBJ1-2, the CDR3 gives the full variable domain: DSGVTQTPKHLITATGQRVTLRCSPRSGDLSVYWYQQSLDQGLQFLIQYYNGEERAKGNILERFSAQQFPDLHSELNLSSLELGDSALYFCASRDSRNYGYTFGSGTRLTVV.

The J gene is TRBJ1-2, the V gene TRBV27; 10 bases are shared with TRBD1. The J segment lost 4 bases and the V segment lost 6 bases, leaving 2 bases of the junction unmatched. The length of the CDR3 is 13 residues. The germline V gene has CDR1 MNHEY and CDR2 SMNVEV (reference sequence). The CDR3 bases are TGTGCCAGCAGAGGGACAGGGGTCTATGGCTACACCTTC. It is translated as CASRGTGVYGYTF.

The V call is TRBV2, the J call TRBJ1-6; D not certain. Germline assignment: CDR1 SNHLY and CDR2 FYNNEI. Trimming left V 8 bases short and J 8 bases short, with 13 bases between. This CDR3 spans 13 amino acids. CDR3 nucleotide sequence: TGTGCCAGCTCGGACTCGAGGGATTCACCCCTCCACTTT. Amino acids: CASSDSRDSPLHF.